These 20 T cell receptor beta chains came from one sample sequenced in a study of relationships among human T cell subsets. Naive plus transitional T cells were isolated with anti-CD45RA microbeads from pooled CD4+ and CD8+ T cells. The T cell receptor alpha and beta CDR3 regions were amplified from mRNA by semiquantitative ARM-PCR. In ARM-PCR, communal superprimers followed tagged nested gene-specific primers for exponential amplification. TCRdb processed the multiplex PCR reads anew with MiXCR; each CDR3 protein has one entry. The data contain 7,000 to 9,500 distinct CDR3 sequences, 70% of them singletons. The sequenced sample consisted of naive and transitional (CD45RA+) T cells sorted from blood. Receptor source: a man aged 40-55 years in good health.

The chain joins TRBV28 to TRBJ1-5; TRBD1 agrees at 7 bases. V lost 4 bases to trimming and J lost 0 bases; unmatched junction nucleotides: 0. This CDR3 is built from 14 residues. Germline CDR1 reads MDHEN; CDR2 reads SYDVKM. In DNA form, the CDR3 reads TGTGCCAGCAGTTACAGGGGTAGCAATCAGCCCCAGCATTTT. Protein sequence: CASSYRGSNQPQHF.

This sequence joins TRBV6-6 and TRBJ2-7, with 8 nucleotides matching TRBD2. V shed 2 bases, J shed 3 bases, and the junction held 9 bases outside the gene matches. CDR1 is MNHNY and CDR2 is SVGAGI in the germline V gene (reference sequence). The CDR3 loop spans 16 amino acids. CDR3 in amino acids: CASSYTPGGPVYEQYF. The CDR3 DNA follows: TGTGCCAGCAGTTACACGCCGGGGGGGCCTGTCTACGAGCAGTACTTC.

This chain uses TRBV29-1 with TRBJ2-5; D may be TRBD1 or TRBD2 (7 bases each). The length of the CDR3 is 14 residues. V gave up 7 bases and J gave up 0 bases, with 15 bases separating them. CDR1 SQVTM and CDR2 ANQGSEA come from the germline V gene. The CDR3 region is CSALSGTDQETQYF. The CDR3 DNA sequence: TGCAGCGCCCTAAGCGGGACAGACCAAGAGACCCAGTACTTC.

The V gene is TRBV2, the J gene TRBJ2-5; perhaps TRBD1 as D (5 bases). This CDR3 contains 15 residues. With 0 bases removed from V and 3 bases from J, the gap between germline ends came to 11 bases. Germline V lookup: CDR1 SNHLY, CDR2 FYNNEI. This CDR3 is CASSEALTGKETQYF. In nucleotides, the CDR3 is TGTGCCAGCAGTGAAGCGCTAACAGGCAAAGAGACCCAGTACTTC.

The chain recombines TRBV28 with TRBJ2-6; the D is unclear. With 5 bases removed from V and 1 base from J, the gap between germline ends came to 3 bases. The CDR3 consists of 13 residues. Looked up from germline, CDR1 is MDHEN and CDR2 is SYDVKM. The CDR3 coding sequence is TGTGCCAGCAGTGATTCTGGGGCCAACGTCCTGACTTTC. This codes for CASSDSGANVLTF. Variable domain in full (rest from reference TRBV28 and TRBJ2-6): DVKVTQSSRYLVKRTGEKVFLECVQDMDHENMFWYRQDPGLGLRLIYFSYDVKMKEKGDIPEGYSVSREKKERFSLILESASTNQTSMYLCASSDSGANVLTFGAGSRLTVL.

A single count supports this clonotype. V gene TRBV11-1 combines with J gene TRBJ2-3, with TRBD1 as a possible D gene (6 bases). V lost 5 bases, J lost 1 base, and 7 bases lay in between. This CDR3 is 13 amino acids long. Germline V gives CDR1 SGHAT, CDR2 FQDESV (reference sequence). As DNA, the CDR3 is TGTGCCAGCAGCCGACAGGGCACAGATACGCAGTATTTT. Translated, it gives CASSRQGTDTQYF. Combining the CDR3 with reference TRBV11-1 and TRBJ2-3 gives the whole variable domain EAEVAQSPRYKITEKSQAVAFWCDPISGHATLYWYRQILGQGPELLVQFQDESVVDDSQLPKDRFSAERLKGVDSTLKIQPAELGDSAMYLCASSRQGTDTQYFGPGTRLTVL.

The chain recombines TRBV28 with TRBJ2-1; 7 nucleotides line up with TRBD2. The CDR3 covers 12 residues. Germline CDR1 is MDHEN and CDR2 is SYDVKM. Trimming at V came to 6 bases and at J to 5 bases, leaving 1 base not matched to a gene. This CDR3 is CASSGRNNEQFF. CDR3 DNA sequence: TGTGCCAGCAGCGGGAGGAACAATGAGCAGTTCTTC.

This clonotype was counted between two and nine times. The CDR3 bases are TGTGCCAGCAGCTTAGCATCTCAGCCCCAGCATTTT. This translates into CASSLASQPQHF. This chain joins TRBV7-9 and TRBJ1-5, with no clear D. V was cut by 0 bases and J by 6 bases, with 3 bases left in between. CDR1 and CDR2 from the germline V gene are SEHNR and FQNEAQ (reference sequence). The CDR3 is made up of 12 amino acids.

The chain uses TRBV28 and TRBJ2-3, with 9 bases lining up with TRBD1. V shed 3 bases, J shed 8 bases, and the junction held 9 bases outside the gene matches. The length of the CDR3 is 15 residues. The V gene's germline CDR1 is MDHEN and CDR2 SYDVKM. The CDR3 sequence is CASSFRDRGVGTQYF. Here the CDR3 DNA reads TGTGCCAGCAGTTTTCGCGACAGGGGGGTGGGTACGCAGTATTTT.

A single count supports this clonotype. The chain couples TRBV7-8 to TRBJ1-1; D uncertain. The CDR3 has 14 amino acids. Trimming shortened V by 3 bases and J by 5 bases, and 13 bases separated the two germline ends. Per the germline V gene, CDR1 is SGHVS and CDR2 is FQNEAQ. The CDR3 protein is CASSFSRIGTEAFF. DNA of the CDR3: TGTGCCAGCAGCTTCTCTAGGATCGGGACTGAAGCTTTCTTT.

The V gene is TRBV6-2 or TRBV6-3, the J gene TRBJ2-7, with D possibly being TRBD1 or TRBD2 (5 bases each). Trimming pared 6 bases from V and 4 bases from J, leaving 16 bases between. Looked up from germline, CDR1 is MNHEY and CDR2 is SVGEGT. This CDR3 contains 14 residues. CDR3 residues: CASRPGTPAYEQYF. The DNA for the CDR3 is TGTGCCAGCAGGCCCGGGACGCCAGCATACGAGCAGTACTTC.

V usage is TRBV11-1 and J usage is TRBJ2-7; D remains ambiguous. V was cut by 1 base and J by 5 bases, with 18 bases left in between. Looked up from germline, CDR1 is SGHAT and CDR2 is FQDESV (reference sequence). The CDR3 extends over 16 amino acids. CDR3 bases: TGTGCCAGCAGCTTAGTGACAAGGAGAGGCAGTCACGAGCAGTACTTC. Translation: CASSLVTRRGSHEQYF.

The chain uses TRBV27 and TRBJ2-1; D is perhaps TRBD2 (6 bases). CDR1 MNHEY and CDR2 SMNVEV come from the germline V gene (reference sequence). V was pared by 2 bases and J by 9 bases, with 11 bases between. The CDR3 sequence is 13 residues long. As DNA, the CDR3 is TGTGCCAGCAGTTTAGCTGGGGGGAGTGAGCAGTTCTTC. This translates into CASSLAGGSEQFF.

The chain joins TRBV28 to TRBJ2-5; weak D call: TRBD2 (7 bases). V lost 7 bases to trimming and J lost 3 bases, with 18 bases between them. The germline V gene has CDR1 MDHEN and CDR2 SYDVKM. This CDR3 is 15 amino acids long. Here the CDR3 DNA reads TGTGCCAGCACCCGGGGAGGGGGAGGCAAAGAGACCCAGTACTTC. It is translated as CASTRGGGGKETQYF.

The CDR3 DNA reads TGTGCCAGTAGTATTTGGCTGAACTATGGCTACACCTTC. Protein product: CASSIWLNYGYTF. V is TRBV19 and J is TRBJ1-2; D is undetermined. The V end lost 3 bases, the J end lost 2 bases, and 7 bases lay between the germline ends. CDR3 length: 13 amino acids. CDR1 is LNHDA, CDR2 SQIVND, per germline (reference sequence).

The chain uses TRBV1 and TRBJ1-1; the table's TRBD1 call for D was not verified on the DNA. TRBV1 is described as a pseudogene. CDR3 length equals 16 residues. In DNA, the CDR3 is TGCACCAGCAGCCAAGACAGGACAGCGAGGAACACTGAAGCTTTCTTT. Protein: CTSSQDRTARNTEAFF.

The J gene is TRBJ2-7, the V gene TRBV7-9; 11 bases fit TRBD1. Germline lookup yields CDR1 SEHNR and CDR2 FQNEAQ (reference sequence). The CDR3 loop spans 15 amino acids. The ends lost 5 bases at V and 3 bases at J; junction bases unmatched: 6. The CDR3 loop is CASSGPGQGVYEQYF. The CDR3 DNA sequence: TGTGCCAGCAGCGGACCGGGACAGGGGGTCTACGAGCAGTACTTC.

The V call is TRBV6-1, the J call TRBJ2-7, with 7 bases matching TRBD1. Losses at the gene ends were 5 bases for V and 0 bases for J; bases not matched to a gene: 7. The V gene's germline CDR1 is MNHNS and CDR2 SASEGT. The CDR3 sequence is 15 residues long. DNA for the CDR3: TGTGCCAGCAGTCTTGGACAGGCGCCCTCCTACGAGCAGTACTTC. This translates into CASSLGQAPSYEQYF.

The J gene is TRBJ2-7, the V gene TRBV11-2; D remains unclear. Looked up from germline, CDR1 is SGHAT and CDR2 is FQNNGV. V was clipped by 0 bases and J by 4 bases, with 4 bases between them. CDR3 size: 12 residues. CDR3 nucleotides: TGTGCCAGCAGCTTAGAGGAGTACGAGCAGTACTTC. Translated: CASSLEEYEQYF.

By frequency in the sample, this clonotype is medium-sized. J is TRBJ2-1 and V is TRBV6-4, with D tentatively TRBD2 (6 bases). In germline, CDR1 is MRHNA, CDR2 SNTAGT. V lost 5 bases and J lost 6, with 17 bases in between. The CDR3 is 15 residues long. CDR3 amino acids: CASSPGKGDFNEQFF. DNA of the CDR3: TGTGCCAGCAGTCCAGGGAAAGGGGACTTCAATGAGCAGTTCTTC.